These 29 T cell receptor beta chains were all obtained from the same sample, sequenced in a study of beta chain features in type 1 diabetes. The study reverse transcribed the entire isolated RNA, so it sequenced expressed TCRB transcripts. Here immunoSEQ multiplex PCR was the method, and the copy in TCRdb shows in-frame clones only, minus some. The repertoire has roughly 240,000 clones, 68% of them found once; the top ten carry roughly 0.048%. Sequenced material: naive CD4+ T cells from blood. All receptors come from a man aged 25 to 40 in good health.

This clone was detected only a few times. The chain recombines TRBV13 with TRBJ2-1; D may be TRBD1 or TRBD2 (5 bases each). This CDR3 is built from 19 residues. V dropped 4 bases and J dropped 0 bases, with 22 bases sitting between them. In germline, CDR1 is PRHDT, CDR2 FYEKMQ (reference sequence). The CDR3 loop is CASSSRGSQSISSYNEQFF. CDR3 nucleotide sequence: TGTGCCAGCAGCTCACGGGGCAGCCAAAGCATCAGCTCCTACAATGAGCAGTTCTTC.

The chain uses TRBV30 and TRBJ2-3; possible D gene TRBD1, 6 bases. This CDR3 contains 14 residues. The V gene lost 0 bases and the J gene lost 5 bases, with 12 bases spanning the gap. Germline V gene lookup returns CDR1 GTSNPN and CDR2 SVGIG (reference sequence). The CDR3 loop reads CAWSVYQGQDTQYF. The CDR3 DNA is TGTGCCTGGAGTGTATATCAGGGGCAAGATACGCAGTATTTT.

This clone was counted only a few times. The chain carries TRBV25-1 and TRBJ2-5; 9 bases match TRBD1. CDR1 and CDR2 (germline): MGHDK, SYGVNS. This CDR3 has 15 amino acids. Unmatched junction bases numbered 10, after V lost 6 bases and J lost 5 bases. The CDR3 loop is CASRNVGQGAETQYF. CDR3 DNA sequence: TGTGCCAGCAGAAATGTGGGACAGGGAGCGGAGACCCAGTACTTC.

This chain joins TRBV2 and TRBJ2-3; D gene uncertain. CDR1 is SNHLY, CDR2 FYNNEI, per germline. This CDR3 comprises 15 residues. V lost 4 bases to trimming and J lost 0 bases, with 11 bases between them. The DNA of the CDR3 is TGTGCCAGCAGTGTGGGCTTACTCAGCACAGATACGCAGTATTTT. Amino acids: CASSVGLLSTDTQYF.

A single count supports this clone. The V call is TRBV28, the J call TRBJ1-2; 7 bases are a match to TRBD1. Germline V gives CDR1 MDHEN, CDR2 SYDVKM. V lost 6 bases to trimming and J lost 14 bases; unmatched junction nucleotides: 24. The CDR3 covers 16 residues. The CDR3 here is CASSQDHLVTRDRRTF. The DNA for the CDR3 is TGTGCCAGCAGCCAGGACCATTTAGTTACTCGGGACAGAAGGACCTTC.

The chain's CDR3 is CASSFEGSNIQYF. For the CDR3, the DNA is TGTGCCAGCAGCTTCGAGGGGTCGAACATTCAGTACTTC. The chain carries TRBV7-2 and TRBJ2-4; D is possibly TRBD1 or TRBD2 (5 bases each). Per the germline V gene, CDR1 is SGHTA and CDR2 is FQGNSA. The V end lost 3 bases, the J end lost 7 bases, and 10 bases lay between the germline ends. This CDR3 is built from 13 residues.

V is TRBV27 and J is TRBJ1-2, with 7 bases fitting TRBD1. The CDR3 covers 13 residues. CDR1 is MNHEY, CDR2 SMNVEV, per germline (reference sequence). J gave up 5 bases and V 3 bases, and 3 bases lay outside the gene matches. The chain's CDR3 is CASSFRTGYGYTF. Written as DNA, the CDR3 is TGTGCCAGCAGTTTTCGGACAGGATATGGCTACACCTTC.

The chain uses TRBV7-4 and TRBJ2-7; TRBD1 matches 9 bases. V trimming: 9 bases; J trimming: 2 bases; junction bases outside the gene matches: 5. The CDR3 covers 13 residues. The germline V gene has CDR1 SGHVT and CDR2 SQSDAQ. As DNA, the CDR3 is TGTGCCAGATACAGGGGGCCTCCCTACGAGCAGTACTTC. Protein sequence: CARYRGPPYEQYF.

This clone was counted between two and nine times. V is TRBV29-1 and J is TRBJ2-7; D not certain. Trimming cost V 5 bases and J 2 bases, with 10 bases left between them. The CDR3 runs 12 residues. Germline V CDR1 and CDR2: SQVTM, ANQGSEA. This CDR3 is CSVSQRTYEQYF. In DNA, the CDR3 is TGCAGCGTTTCCCAACGAACCTACGAGCAGTACTTC.

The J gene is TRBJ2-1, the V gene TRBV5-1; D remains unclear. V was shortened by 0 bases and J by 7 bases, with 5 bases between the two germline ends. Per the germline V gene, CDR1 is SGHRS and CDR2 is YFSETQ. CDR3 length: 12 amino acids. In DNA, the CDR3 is TGCGCCAGCAGCTTGGTTCGTAATGAGCAGTTCTTC. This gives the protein CASSLVRNEQFF.

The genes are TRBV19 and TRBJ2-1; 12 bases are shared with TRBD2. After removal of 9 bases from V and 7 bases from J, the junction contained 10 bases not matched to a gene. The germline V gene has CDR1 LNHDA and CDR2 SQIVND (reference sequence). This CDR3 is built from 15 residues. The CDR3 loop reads CASGPLAGGGNEQFF. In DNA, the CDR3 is TGTGCCAGCGGCCCCCTAGCGGGAGGGGGTAATGAGCAGTTCTTC.

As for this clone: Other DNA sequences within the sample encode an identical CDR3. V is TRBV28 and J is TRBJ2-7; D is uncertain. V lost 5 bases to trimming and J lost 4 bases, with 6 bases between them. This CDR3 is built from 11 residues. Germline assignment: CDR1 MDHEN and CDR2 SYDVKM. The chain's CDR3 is CASSLRYEQYF. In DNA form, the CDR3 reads TGTGCCAGCAGTCTAAGATACGAGCAGTACTTC. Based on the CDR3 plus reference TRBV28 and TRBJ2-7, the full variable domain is DVKVTQSSRYLVKRTGEKVFLECVQDMDHENMFWYRQDPGLGLRLIYFSYDVKMKEKGDIPEGYSVSREKKERFSLILESASTNQTSMYLCASSLRYEQYFGPGTRLTVT.

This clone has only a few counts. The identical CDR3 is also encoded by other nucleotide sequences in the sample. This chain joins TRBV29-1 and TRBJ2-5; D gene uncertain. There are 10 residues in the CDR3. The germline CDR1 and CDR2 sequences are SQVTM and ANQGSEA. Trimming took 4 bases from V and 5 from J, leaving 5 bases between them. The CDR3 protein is CSVVRETQYF. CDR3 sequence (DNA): TGCAGCGTTGTTAGGGAGACCCAGTACTTC.

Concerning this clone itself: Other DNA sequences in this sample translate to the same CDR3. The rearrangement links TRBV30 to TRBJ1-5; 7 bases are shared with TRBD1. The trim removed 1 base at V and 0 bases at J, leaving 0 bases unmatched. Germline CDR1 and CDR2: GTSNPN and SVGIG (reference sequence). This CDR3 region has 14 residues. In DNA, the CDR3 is TGTGCCTGGAGTGGGGACAGTAGCAATCAGCCCCAGCATTTT. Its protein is CAWSGDSSNQPQHF.

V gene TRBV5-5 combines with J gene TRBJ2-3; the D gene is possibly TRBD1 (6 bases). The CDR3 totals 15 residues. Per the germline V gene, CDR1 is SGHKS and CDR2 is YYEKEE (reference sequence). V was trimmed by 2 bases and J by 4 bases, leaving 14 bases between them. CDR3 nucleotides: TGTGCCAGCAGCTTCCAGGGGAGATACGCAGATACGCAGTATTTT. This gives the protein CASSFQGRYADTQYF.

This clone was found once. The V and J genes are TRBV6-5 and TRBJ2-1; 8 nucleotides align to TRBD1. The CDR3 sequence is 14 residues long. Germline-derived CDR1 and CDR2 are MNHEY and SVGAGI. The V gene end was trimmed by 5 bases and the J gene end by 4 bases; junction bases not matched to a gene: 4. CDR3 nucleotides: TGTGCCAGCAGTCACAGGGGGATTTACAATGAGCAGTTCTTC. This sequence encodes CASSHRGIYNEQFF.

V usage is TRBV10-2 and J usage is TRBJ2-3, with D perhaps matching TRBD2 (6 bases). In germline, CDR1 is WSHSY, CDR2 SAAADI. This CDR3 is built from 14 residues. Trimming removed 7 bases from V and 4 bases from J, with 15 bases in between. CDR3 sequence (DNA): TGCGCCAGCAAGGGAGGTTTGGGCCCAGATACGCAGTATTTT. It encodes CASKGGLGPDTQYF.

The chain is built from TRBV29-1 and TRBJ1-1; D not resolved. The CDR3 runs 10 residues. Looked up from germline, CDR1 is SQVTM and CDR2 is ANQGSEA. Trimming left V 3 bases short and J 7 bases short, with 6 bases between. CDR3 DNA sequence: TGCAGCGTTGAGAGCGTTGAAGCTTTCTTT. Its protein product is CSVESVEAFF.

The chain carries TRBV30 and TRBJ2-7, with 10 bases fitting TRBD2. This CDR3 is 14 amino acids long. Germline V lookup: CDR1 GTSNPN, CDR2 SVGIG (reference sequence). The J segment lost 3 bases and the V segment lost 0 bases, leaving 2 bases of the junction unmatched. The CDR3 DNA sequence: TGTGCCTGGAGTGTGACTAGCGGGTACTACGAGCAGTACTTC. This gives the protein CAWSVTSGYYEQYF.

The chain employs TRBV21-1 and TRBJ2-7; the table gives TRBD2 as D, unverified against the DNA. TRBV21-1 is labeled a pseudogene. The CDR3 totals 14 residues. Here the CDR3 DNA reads TGTGCCAGCAGCGACCGGACTTGCTGCTACGAGCAGTACTTC. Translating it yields CASSDRTCCYEQYF.

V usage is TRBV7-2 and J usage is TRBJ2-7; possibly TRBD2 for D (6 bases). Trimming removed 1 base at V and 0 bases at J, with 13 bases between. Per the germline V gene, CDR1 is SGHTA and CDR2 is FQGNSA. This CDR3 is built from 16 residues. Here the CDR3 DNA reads TGTGCCAGCAGCTTAGAAGCCAGCGGGCCCTCCTACGAGCAGTACTTC. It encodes CASSLEASGPSYEQYF. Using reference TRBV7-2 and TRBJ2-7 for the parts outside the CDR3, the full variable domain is GAGVSQSPSNKVTEKGKDVELRCDPISGHTALYWYRQSLGQGLEFLIYFQGNSAPDKSGLPSDRFSAERTGGSVSTLTIQRTQQEDSAVYLCASSLEASGPSYEQYFGPGTRLTVT.

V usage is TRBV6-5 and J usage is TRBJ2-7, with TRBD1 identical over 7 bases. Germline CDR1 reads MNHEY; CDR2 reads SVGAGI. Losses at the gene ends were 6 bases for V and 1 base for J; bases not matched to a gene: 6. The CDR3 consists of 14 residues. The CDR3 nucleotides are TGTGCCAGCAGCGGACAGGCTACTTCCTACGAGCAGTACTTC. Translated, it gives CASSGQATSYEQYF.

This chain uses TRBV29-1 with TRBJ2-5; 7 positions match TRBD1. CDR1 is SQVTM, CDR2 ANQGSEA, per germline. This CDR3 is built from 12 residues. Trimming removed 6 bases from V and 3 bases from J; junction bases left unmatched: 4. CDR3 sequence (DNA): TGCAGCGTGCAAACAGGGGAAGAGACCCAGTACTTC. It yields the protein CSVQTGEETQYF. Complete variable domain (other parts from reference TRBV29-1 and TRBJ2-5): SAVISQKPSRDICQRGTSLTIQCQVDSQVTMMFWYRQQPGQSLTLIATANQGSEATYESGFVIDKFPISRPNLTFSTLTVSNMSPEDSSIYLCSVQTGEETQYFGPGTRLLVL.

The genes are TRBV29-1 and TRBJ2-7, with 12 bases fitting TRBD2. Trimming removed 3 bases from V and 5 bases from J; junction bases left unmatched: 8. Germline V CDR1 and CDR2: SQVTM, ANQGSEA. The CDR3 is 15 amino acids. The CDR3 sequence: CSVDHHGTSGHEQYF. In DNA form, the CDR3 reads TGCAGCGTTGACCATCACGGGACTAGCGGGCACGAGCAGTACTTC.

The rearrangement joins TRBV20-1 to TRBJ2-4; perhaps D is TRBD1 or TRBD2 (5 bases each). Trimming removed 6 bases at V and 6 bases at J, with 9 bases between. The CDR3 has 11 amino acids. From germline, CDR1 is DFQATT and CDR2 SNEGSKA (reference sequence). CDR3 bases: TGCAGTGCAGGGGACGGAAACATTCAGTACTTC. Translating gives CSAGDGNIQYF.

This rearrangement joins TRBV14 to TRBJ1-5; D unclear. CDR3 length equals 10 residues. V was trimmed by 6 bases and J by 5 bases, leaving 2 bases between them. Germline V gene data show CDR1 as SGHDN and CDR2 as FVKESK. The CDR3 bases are TGTGCCAGCAGAGATCAGCCCCAGCATTTT. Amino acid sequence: CASRDQPQHF.

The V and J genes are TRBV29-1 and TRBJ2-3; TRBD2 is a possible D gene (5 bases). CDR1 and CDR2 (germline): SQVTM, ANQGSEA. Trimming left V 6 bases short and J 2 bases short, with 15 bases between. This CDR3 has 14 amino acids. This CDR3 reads CSVAVASSTDTQYF. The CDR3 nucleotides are TGCAGCGTAGCAGTTGCTAGCTCCACAGATACGCAGTATTTT.

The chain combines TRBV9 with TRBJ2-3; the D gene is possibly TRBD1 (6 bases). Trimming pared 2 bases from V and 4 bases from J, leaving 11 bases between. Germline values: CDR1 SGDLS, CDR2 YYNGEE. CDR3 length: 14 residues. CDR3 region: CASSVSQGPDTQYF. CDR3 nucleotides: TGTGCCAGCAGCGTCTCACAGGGCCCAGATACGCAGTATTTT.

The CDR3 DNA sequence: TGTGCCAGCAGCTTGGCGGGTCGAGAGACCCAGTACTTC. Translation: CASSLAGRETQYF. This chain joins TRBV5-6 and TRBJ2-5; D remains ambiguous. Germline values: CDR1 SGHDT, CDR2 YYEEEE. Trimming left V 0 bases short and J 4 bases short, with 7 bases between. The CDR3 runs 13 residues.